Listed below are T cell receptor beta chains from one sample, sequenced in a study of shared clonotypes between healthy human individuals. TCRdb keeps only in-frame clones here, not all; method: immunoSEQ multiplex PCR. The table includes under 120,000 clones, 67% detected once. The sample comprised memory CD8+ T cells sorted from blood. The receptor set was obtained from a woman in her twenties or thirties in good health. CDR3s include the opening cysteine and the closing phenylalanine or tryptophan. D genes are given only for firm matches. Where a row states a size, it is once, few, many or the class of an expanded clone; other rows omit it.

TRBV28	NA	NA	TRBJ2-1	CASSFFLPYNEQFF	TGTGCCAGCAGTTTCTTCCTTCCATACAATGAGCAGTTCTTC
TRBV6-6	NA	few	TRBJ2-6	CASSYSRPGANVLTF	TGTGCCAGCAGTTACTCCAGACCTGGGGCCAACGTCCTGACTTTC
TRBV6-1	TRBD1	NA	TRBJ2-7	CASSITGGYEQYF	TGTGCCAGCAGTATTACAGGGGGCTACGAGCAGTACTTC
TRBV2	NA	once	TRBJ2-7	CASSESLSSYEQYF	TGTGCCAGCAGTGAATCTCTCAGCTCCTACGAGCAGTACTTC
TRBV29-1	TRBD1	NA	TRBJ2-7	CSVDGQGAREQYF	TGCAGCGTCGACGGACAGGGGGCCCGAGAGCAGTACTTC
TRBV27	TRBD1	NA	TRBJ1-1	CASSFAGGHTEAFF	TGTGCCAGCAGTTTCGCAGGGGGCCACACTGAAGCTTTCTTT
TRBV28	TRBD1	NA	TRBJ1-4	CASRQGLGEKLFF	TGTGCCAGCCGACAGGGCTTGGGCGAAAAACTGTTTTTT
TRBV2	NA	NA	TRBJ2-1	CASRFRVSYNEQFF	TGTGCCAGCAGATTCCGGGTCTCCTACAATGAGCAGTTCTTC
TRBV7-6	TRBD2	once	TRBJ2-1	CASSLLSGSSNNEQFF	TGTGCCAGCAGCTTACTTAGCGGGAGTTCCAACAATGAGCAGTTCTTC
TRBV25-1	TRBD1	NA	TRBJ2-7	CASSETGGAYEQYF	TGTGCCAGCAGTGAGACAGGGGGCGCCTACGAGCAGTACTTC
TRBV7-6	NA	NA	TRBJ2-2	CASSLDGSGELFF	TGTGCCAGCAGCTTAGACGGGTCCGGGGAGCTGTTTTTT
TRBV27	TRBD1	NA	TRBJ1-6	CASSSGRGLSPLHF	TGTGCCAGCAGTTCCGGCAGGGGGCTTTCACCCCTCCACTTT
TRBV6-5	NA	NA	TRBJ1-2	CASSYGRVNYGYTF	TGTGCCAGCAGTTACGGGAGGGTGAACTATGGCTACACCTTC
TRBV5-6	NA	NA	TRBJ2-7	CASSLASFGFDYEQYF	TGTGCCAGCAGCTTGGCATCTTTCGGGTTTGATTACGAGCAGTACTTC
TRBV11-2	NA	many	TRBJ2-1	CASSLQPGQPHNEQFF	TGTGCCAGCAGCTTACAACCGGGACAACCGCACAATGAGCAGTTCTTC
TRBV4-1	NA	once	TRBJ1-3	CASSQDSGDSGNTIYF	TGCGCCAGCAGCCAAGACAGTGGGGACTCTGGAAACACCATATATTTT
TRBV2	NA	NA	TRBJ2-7	CASSEALYEQYF	TGTGCCAGCAGTGAAGCGCTTTATGAGCAGTACTTC
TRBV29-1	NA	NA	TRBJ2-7	CSGIASYEQYF	TGCAGCGGGATTGCATCCTACGAGCAGTACTTC
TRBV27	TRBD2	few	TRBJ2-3	CASSLSTTGTSGRPDTQYF	TGTGCCAGCAGTTTATCCACCACCGGGACTAGCGGGAGACCAGATACGCAGTATTTT
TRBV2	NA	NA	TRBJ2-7	CASSVPPTGESYEQYF	TGTGCCAGCAGTGTCCCCCCCACTGGGGAGTCCTACGAGCAGTACTTC
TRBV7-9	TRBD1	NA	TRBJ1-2	CASSFGQGHTF	TGTGCCAGCAGTTTCGGACAGGGCCACACCTTC
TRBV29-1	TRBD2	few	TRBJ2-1	CSVAGVPSGRVSVEQFF	TGCAGCGTTGCGGGGGTTCCTAGCGGGAGGGTTTCTGTTGAGCAGTTCTTC
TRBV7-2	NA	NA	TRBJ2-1	CASSDRFYNEQFF	TGTGCCAGCAGTGACAGGTTCTACAATGAGCAGTTCTTC
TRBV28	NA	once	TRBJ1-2	CASTPRDYGYTF	TGTGCCAGCACCCCCCGGGACTATGGCTACACCTTC
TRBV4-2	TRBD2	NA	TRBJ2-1	CASSQESSGNNEQFF	TGTGCCAGCAGCCAAGAGTCTAGCGGGAACAATGAGCAGTTCTTC
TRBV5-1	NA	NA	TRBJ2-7	CASSLAGFPYEQYF	TGCGCCAGCAGCTTGGCAGGTTTTCCCTACGAGCAGTACTTC
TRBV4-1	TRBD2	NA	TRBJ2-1	CASSRYGIAGNEQFF	TGCGCCAGCAGCCGTTACGGGATAGCGGGAAATGAGCAGTTCTTC
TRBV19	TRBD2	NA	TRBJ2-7	CASSVTSGVPHEQYF	TGTGCCAGTAGTGTGACTAGCGGGGTCCCCCACGAGCAGTACTTC
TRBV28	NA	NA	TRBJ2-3	CASSTGWCVGTTSTDTQYF	TGTGCCAGTTCAACAGGGTGGTGCGTCGGTACCACTAGCACAGATACGCAGTATTTT
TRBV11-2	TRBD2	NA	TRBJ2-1	CASSQDQSGAPSSEQFF	TGTGCCAGCAGCCAAGATCAGAGCGGGGCCCCATCGTCTGAGCAGTTCTTC
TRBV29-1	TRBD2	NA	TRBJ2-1	CSVEGLATGGEQFF	TGCAGCGTCGAGGGACTAGCGACTGGGGGTGAGCAGTTCTTC
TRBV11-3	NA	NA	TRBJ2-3	CASSLLGLRTDTQYF	TGTGCCAGCAGCTTATTGGGACTCCGCACAGATACGCAGTATTTT
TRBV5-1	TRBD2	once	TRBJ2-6	CASSLGFSGRSGANVLTF	TGCGCCAGCAGCTTGGGGTTCAGCGGGAGGTCTGGGGCCAACGTCCTGACTTTC
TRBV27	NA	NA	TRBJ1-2	CASSSTAGGGVYGYTF	TGTGCCAGCAGTTCTACTGCGGGCGGGGGGGTTTATGGCTACACCTTC
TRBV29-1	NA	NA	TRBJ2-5	CSVVETGPQYF	TGCAGCGTTGTTGAGACAGGACCCCAGTACTTC
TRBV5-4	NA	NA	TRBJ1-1	CASSLVAARSTEAFF	TGTGCCAGCAGCTTGGTGGCAGCTCGAAGTACTGAAGCTTTCTTT
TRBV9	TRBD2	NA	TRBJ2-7	CASSVDPSGVYEQYF	TGTGCCAGCAGCGTAGATCCTAGCGGCGTTTACGAGCAGTACTTC
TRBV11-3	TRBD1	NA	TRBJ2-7	CASSLRGTGGNEQYF	TGTGCCAGCAGCTTAAGGGGGACAGGAGGAAACGAGCAGTACTTC
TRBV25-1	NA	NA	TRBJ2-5	CASSEPPSDTLQETQYF	TGTGCCAGCAGTGAACCGCCGTCGGACACACTACAAGAGACCCAGTACTTC
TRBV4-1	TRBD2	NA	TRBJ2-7	CASSLEGATSGNSYEQYF	TGCGCCAGCAGCCTCGAAGGGGCGACTAGCGGGAACTCCTACGAGCAGTACTTC
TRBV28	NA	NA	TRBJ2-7	CASSTPLSGAQGHEQYF	TGTGCCAGCAGTACTCCCCTGTCAGGCGCCCAAGGGCACGAGCAGTACTTC
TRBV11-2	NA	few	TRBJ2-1	CASSRSYNEQFF	TGTGCCAGCAGCCGGAGCTACAATGAGCAGTTCTTC
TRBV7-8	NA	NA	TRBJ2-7	CASSLVKGSTYEQYF	TGTGCCAGCAGCTTAGTTAAGGGCAGTACCTACGAGCAGTACTTC
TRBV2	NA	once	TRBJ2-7	CASSDPEPYEQYF	TGTGCCAGCAGTGACCCGGAACCCTACGAGCAGTACTTC
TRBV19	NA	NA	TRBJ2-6	CATGTRASGANVLTF	TGTGCTACCGGGACTCGGGCCTCTGGGGCCAACGTCCTGACTTTC
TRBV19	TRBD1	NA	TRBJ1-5	CASSVDRASNQPQHF	TGTGCCAGTAGTGTAGACAGGGCCAGCAATCAGCCCCAGCATTTT
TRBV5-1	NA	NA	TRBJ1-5	CASSFGQEGQPQHF	TGCGCCAGCAGCTTTGGGCAAGAGGGGCAGCCCCAGCATTTT
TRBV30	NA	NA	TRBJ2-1	CAWSKVNEQFF	TGTGCCTGGAGTAAAGTTAATGAGCAGTTCTTC
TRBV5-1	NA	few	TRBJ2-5	CASSLRGSRYQETQYF	TGCGCCAGCAGCTTGCGCGGATCGCGTTACCAAGAGACCCAGTACTTC
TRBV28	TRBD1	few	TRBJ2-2	CASSLGTGIYGELFF	TGTGCCAGCAGTTTAGGGACAGGGATTTACGGGGAGCTGTTTTTT
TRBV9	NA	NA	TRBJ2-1	CASSVGGLYNEQFF	TGTGCCAGCAGCGTAGGTGGGCTTTACAATGAGCAGTTCTTC
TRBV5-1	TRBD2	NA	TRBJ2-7	CASSLLAGVDEQYF	TGCGCCAGCAGCTTGCTAGCGGGAGTCGACGAGCAGTACTTC
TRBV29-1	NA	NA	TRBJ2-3	CSVKGADTQYF	TGCAGCGTGAAAGGGGCCGATACGCAGTATTTT
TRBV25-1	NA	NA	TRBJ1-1	CASSEYRTEALNTEAFF	TGTGCCAGCAGTGAATATAGAACAGAAGCTCTGAACACTGAAGCTTTCTTT
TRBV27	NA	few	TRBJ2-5	CASSPLLEWETQYF	TGTGCCAGCAGTCCCCTCCTGGAATGGGAGACCCAGTACTTC